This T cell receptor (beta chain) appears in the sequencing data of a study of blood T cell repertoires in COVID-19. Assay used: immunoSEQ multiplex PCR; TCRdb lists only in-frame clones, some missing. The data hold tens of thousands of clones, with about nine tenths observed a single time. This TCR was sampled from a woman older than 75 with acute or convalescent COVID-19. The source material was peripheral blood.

The CDR3, as DNA: TGTGCCAGCAGCTTCGGCGGGGGCACAGATACGCAGTATTTT. Translating gives CASSFGGGTDTQYF. The V and J genes are TRBV14 and TRBJ2-3; D possibly corresponds to TRBD2 (6 bases). Per the germline V gene, CDR1 is SGHDN and CDR2 is FVKESK. The CDR3 consists of 14 residues. The ends were cut back, 5 bases at V and 1 base at J, with 10 bases in the middle.